Detailed here is one T cell receptor (beta chain). The CDR3 consists of 12 residues. The germline V gene encodes CDR1 MDHEN and CDR2 SYDVKM. The ends lost 6 bases at V and 6 bases at J; junction bases unmatched: 3. These data originate in a study of blood T cell dynamics during melanoma immunotherapy. Across the study: Metastatic melanoma patients received first-line pembrolizumab or nivolumab plus ipilimumab.

The assay was immunoSEQ multiplex PCR, and TCRdb's table has in-frame clones only and misses some. The data show 25,000 to 35,000 clones, with around 80% seen just once and 10% held by the top ten. Time point denoted: week 3, after first cycle of checkpoint inhibitor. Sampling occurred pretreatment (T0) and at week 3 (W3), after cycle one of checkpoint blockade. Here the sequenced sample was blood, taken from a patient treated with checkpoint blockade. The clonotype originates from a human donor with melanoma. The J gene is TRBJ1-1, the V gene TRBV28; TRBD1 agrees at 8 bases. The CDR3 sequence: CASRQGGAEAFF. The CDR3 DNA is TGTGCCAGCAGACAGGGGGGGGCTGAAGCTTTCTTT.